What follows are 18 T cell receptor beta chains derived from one specimen sequenced in a study of T cells in Graves' hyperthyroidism and ophthalmopathy. Amplified TCR beta CDR3 regions came from RNA transcripts. Using the HTBI primer set, a first-round RT-PCR was run on the TCR CDR3. TCRdb reprocessed the multiplex PCR reads via MiXCR and lists one record per CDR3 protein. The sample has approximately 510,000 distinct CDR3 sequences, 35% to 50% seen once. The source material was peripheral blood or thyroid tissue (not recorded which). Source of these receptors: an adult woman with Graves' disease, either hyperthyroidism or ophthalmopathy (not recorded which).

This clonotype was seen many times. The chain carries TRBV20-1 and TRBJ1-1, with D maybe TRBD1 (5 bases). V was cut by 6 bases and J by 1 base, with 15 bases left in between. Looked up from germline, CDR1 is DFQATT and CDR2 is SNEGSKA (reference sequence). The CDR3 contains 14 residues. CDR3 region: CSAREDGKNTEAFF. The CDR3 nucleotides read TGCAGTGCCAGGGAGGACGGGAAGAACACTGAAGCTTTCTTT.

As to this clonotype: A much larger clone differs from this one at a single base, so this may be a read error. The chain combines TRBV6-5 with TRBJ1-1; TRBD1 might be the D (5 bases). The CDR3 totals 15 residues. Germline CDR1 and CDR2: MNHEY and SVGAGI. CDR3 in amino acids: CASSYQWTADTEACF. DNA for the CDR3: TGTGCCAGCAGTTACCAATGGACCGCGGACACTGAAGCTTGCTTT.

This clonotype was picked up one time. This CDR3 is CASSYRGAGGPVYEQYF. As DNA, the CDR3 is TGCGCCAGCAGCTACCGGGGGGCGGGAGGGCCTGTATACGAGCAGTACTTC. The genes are TRBV5-1 and TRBJ2-7; 9 positions agree with TRBD2. The CDR3 runs to 17 residues. V gave up 3 bases and J gave up 4 bases; unmatched junction bases: 14. Germline-derived CDR1 and CDR2 are SGHRS and YFSETQ.

The rearrangement uses TRBV9 and TRBJ2-7; unclear D gene. There are 14 residues in the CDR3. In germline, CDR1 is SGDLS, CDR2 YYNGEE. The V end lost 0 bases, the J end lost 2 bases, and 9 bases lay between the germline ends. The CDR3 sequence is CASSVGSVPYEQYF. The CDR3 DNA reads as TGTGCCAGCAGCGTAGGTTCGGTCCCCTACGAGCAGTACTTC.

With regard to this clonotype: The junction differs from germline at one of its ends, possibly a read error. The chain recombines TRBV5-1 with TRBJ2-5; TRBD1 or TRBD2 may be the D gene (5 bases each). Germline V CDR1 and CDR2: SGHRS, YFSETQ. This CDR3 spans 16 amino acids. DNA of the CDR3: TGTGCCAGCAGCTTAGGTCCAGGGAGAGGAGGTCAGCCCCAGTACTTC. Its translation is CASSLGPGRGGQPQYF. Drawing the rest from reference TRBV5-1 and TRBJ2-5, the complete variable domain is KAGVTQTPRYLIKTRGQQVTLSCSPISGHRSVSWYQQTPGQGLQFLFEYFSETQRNKGNFPGRFSGRQFSNSRSEMNVSTLELGDSALYLCASSLGPGRGGQPQYFGPGTRLLVL.

Comments on this clonotype: Germline and junction disagree at one end, which may indicate a read error. The genes are TRBV10-2 and TRBJ2-7, with D possibly being TRBD2 (5 bases). The CDR3 has 14 residues. CDR1 and CDR2 (germline): WSHSY, SAAADI. The CDR3 sequence is CASSLALGMFEQYF. The DNA of the CDR3 is TGTGCCAGCAGTTTAGCGCTTGGCATGTTCGAGCAGTACTTC.

CDR3 protein: CASSVGRNAGEQYF. The CDR3 DNA reads TGTGCCAGCAGCGTAGGCCGAAACGCCGGGGAGCAGTACTTC. The chain carries TRBV9 and TRBJ2-7, with unresolved D. The CDR3 spans 14 residues. V lost 0 bases and J 7 bases, leaving 14 bases between the germline ends. Germline CDR1 and CDR2: SGDLS and YYNGEE.

This clonotype has at least ten counts. This chain links TRBV20-1 with TRBJ1-2, with 7 bases aligning to TRBD1. The CDR3 loop spans 19 amino acids. The ends lost 1 base at V and 4 bases at J; junction bases unmatched: 21. Looked up from germline, CDR1 is DFQATT and CDR2 is SNEGSKA (reference sequence). In DNA form, the CDR3 reads TGCAGTGCTAGAGCGTCCCCCCAAATAAGAAACAGGGGCCTCTATGGCTACACCTTC. As protein: CSARASPQIRNRGLYGYTF.

At least ten counts were recorded for this clonotype. One end of the junction fails to match germline, which may point to a read error. The CDR3 nucleotides read TGCGCCAGCCGCCAACCAGGGGGGAGTAACTATGGCTACACCTTC. It specifies CASRQPGGSNYGYTF. This chain links TRBV4-1 with TRBJ1-2, with 7 bases aligning to TRBD1. CDR1 and CDR2 (germline): MGHRA, YSYEKL. This CDR3 is built from 15 residues.

This rearrangement joins TRBV7-8 to TRBJ2-5; D could derive from TRBD1 or TRBD2 (6 bases each). V lost 2 bases, J lost 9 bases, and 19 bases lay in between. The germline CDR1 and CDR2 sequences are SGHVS and FQNEAQ. The CDR3 runs to 15 residues. The CDR3 protein is CASSLRRQKGGPQYF. The CDR3 DNA reads TGTGCCAGCAGCTTACGGAGACAAAAGGGGGGTCCCCAGTACTTC.

This clonotype has just one count. The chain employs TRBV7-2 and TRBJ2-7; TRBD2 aligns across 8 bases. Germline CDR1 and CDR2: SGHTA and FQGNSA. V gave up 6 bases and J gave up 0 bases; unmatched junction bases: 10. The CDR3 covers 16 residues. DNA for the CDR3: TGTGCCAGCAGTCGAGGATTCAGCGGGAGCTCCTACGAGCAGTACTTC. It yields the protein CASSRGFSGSSYEQYF.

This chain's CDR3 is CASSLAGTASRQPQHF. The DNA of the CDR3 is TGTGCCAGCAGCTTAGCCGGGACAGCCTCTCGGCAGCCCCAGCATTTT. The chain uses TRBV7-2 and TRBJ1-5, with 7 bases matching TRBD1. CDR1 is SGHTA and CDR2 is FQGNSA in the germline V gene. Trimming took 0 bases from V and 7 from J; bases not matched to a gene: 9. The CDR3 runs to 16 residues.

This clonotype was recorded many times. V and J are TRBV5-1 and TRBJ2-5; D ambiguous. The CDR3 has 15 residues. Germline values: CDR1 SGHRS, CDR2 YFSETQ. Trimming removed 0 bases at V and 5 bases at J, with 14 bases between. For the CDR3, the DNA is TGCGCCAGCAGCTTGGTGGCTTCGGATGGGGAGACCCAGTACTTC. It translates to CASSLVASDGETQYF.

This clonotype was detected a few times. The V call is TRBV7-3, the J call TRBJ1-1, with D unclear. The germline gives CDR1 SGHTA, CDR2 FQGTGA. Trimming pared 1 base from V and 6 bases from J, leaving 3 bases between. The CDR3 is made up of 11 amino acids. In DNA, the CDR3 is TGTGCCAGCAGCTTAAAAGCTGAAGCTTTCTTT. This encodes CASSLKAEAFF.

This chain connects TRBV7-3 to TRBJ2-5; weak D call: TRBD2 (6 bases). V was clipped by 4 bases and J by 4 bases, with 13 bases between them. CDR1 and CDR2 (germline): SGHTA, FQGTGA. The CDR3 is 14 residues long. CDR3 loop: CASSSQGLGETQYF. CDR3 nucleotide sequence: TGTGCCAGCAGCTCCCAGGGACTGGGAGAGACCCAGTACTTC.

This clonotype showed up many times. Written as DNA, the CDR3 is TGTGCCACCGAGTATCAAGAGACCCAGTACTTC. Encoded protein: CATEYQETQYF. The chain combines TRBV24-1 with TRBJ2-5, with no clear D. V lost 9 bases, J lost 2 bases, and 6 bases lay in between. The CDR3 sequence is 11 residues long. CDR1 is KGHDR, CDR2 SFDVKD, per germline.

This sequence joins TRBV13 and TRBJ2-5; 7 bases align to TRBD1. V shed 6 bases, J shed 7 bases, and the junction held 5 bases outside the gene matches. The CDR3 totals 12 residues. Germline values: CDR1 PRHDT, CDR2 FYEKMQ (reference sequence). CDR3 protein: CASSQGEVTQYF. In nucleotides, the CDR3 is TGTGCCAGCAGTCAGGGGGAAGTGACCCAGTACTTC. The entire variable domain, with the rest obtained from reference TRBV13 and TRBJ2-5, is as follows: AAGVIQSPRHLIKEKRETATLKCYPIPRHDTVYWYQQGPGQDPQFLISFYEKMQSDKGSIPDRFSAQQFSDYHSELNMSSLELGDSALYFCASSQGEVTQYFGPGTRLLVL.

The count of this clonotype is one. The chain couples TRBV29-1 to TRBJ2-5, with TRBD1 as a possible D gene (7 bases). Near its end, the DNA agrees better with TRBJ2-7, so the J call may be wrong. In germline, CDR1 is SQVTM, CDR2 ANQGSEA. This CDR3 is built from 12 residues. The CDR3 spells CSVRDRAYEQYF. CDR3 DNA: TGCAGCGTGCGGGACAGAGCCTACGAGCAGTACTTC.